Described below is a single T cell receptor (beta chain) sequence and its context. Generated by immunoSEQ multiplex PCR, the TCRdb table keeps only in-frame clones and is missing some. Among 65,000 to 90,000 clones, 80% to 95% were seen once, and the ten largest hold just under 0.3%. With V trimmed by 4 bases and J by 0 bases, 13 bases remained unmatched. Germline-derived CDR1 and CDR2 are SGHDT and YYEEEE. The length of the CDR3 is 18 residues. The source of the sample is a study of T cell changes during pregnancy in multiple sclerosis. The genes are TRBV5-6 and TRBJ2-5, with 9 positions matching TRBD1. This receptor was taken from a female donor with multiple sclerosis, enrolled in a pregnancy study. The sample was CD4+ T cells from peripheral blood mononuclear cells, taken after pregnancy. CDR3 loop: CASSLNRGPLWYQETQYF. The DNA for the CDR3 is TGTGCCAGCAGCCTCAACAGGGGGCCCCTCTGGTACCAAGAGACCCAGTACTTC. Variable domain in full (rest from reference TRBV5-6 and TRBJ2-5): DAGVTQSPTHLIKTRGQQVTLRCSPKSGHDTVSWYQQALGQGPQFIFQYYEEEERQRGNFPDRFSGHQFPNYSSELNVNALLLGDSALYLCASSLNRGPLWYQETQYFGPGTRLLVL.